This TCR beta chain is drawn from a study of T cell responses to AZD1222 COVID-19 vaccine. Study observations and caveats: In all cases, repertoires were sampled only after the peak T cell response. Per reports, nearly half of all spike-specific TCRs target regions that are unmutated in variants. A rise in Spike-specific TCR breadth and depth followed two AZD1222 doses. There were mostly white British donors and more females than males, and clonal diversity was possibly underestimated.

This table comes from immunoSEQ multiplex PCR, and its TCRdb copy is limited to in-frame clones, with some not included. Of 150,000 to 200,000 clones detected, almost 95% appear once; the ten largest clones hold roughly 2.3%. Comment on this clone: Its specificity is unknown.

Germline V gene sequence: CDR1 ENHRY, CDR2 SYGVKD. This CDR3 region has 15 residues. Trimming took 5 bases from V and 4 from J; bases not matched to a gene: 5. The sample was peripheral blood, taken on day 0 of AZD1222 vaccination. The clonotype originates from an adult in good health. The V and J genes are TRBV10-3 and TRBJ1-6; 7 bases are a match to TRBD1. The CDR3 DNA reads TGTGCCATCAGTCCCGGGACAGAGTATAATTCACCCCTCCACTTT. Translation gives CAISPGTEYNSPLHF.